The entry below describes one T cell receptor (beta chain). Its recognized antigen is unknown. Base qualities are not at hand, and no much larger clone is one base apart. In the germline V gene, CDR1 corresponds to MDHEN and CDR2 to SYDVKM. The CDR3 holds 15 amino acids from the cysteine to the phenylalanine. The CDR3 DNA has 45 bases and is translated from base 1. V loses 4 bases at its end and J loses 2 bases; junction bases beyond the gene matches: 7. From each donor, a single peripheral blood sample of approximately 120 mL on average was drawn into heparinised tubes. Naive, central memory, regulatory and stem cell-like memory CD4+ T cells were sorted on a BD FACSAria II using a panel including CD45RO, CCR7, CD25, CD127, CD95 and CD27. A purity above 98% was achieved for all sorted populations. PBMCs were separated immediately by Lymphoprep density gradient centrifugation and were stained directly, without being cultured. So that batch effects would be minimized, each experiment stained and sorted samples in pairs, pairing one healthy donor with one patient.

This entry belongs to a study of beta chain features in type 1 diabetes (dated by TCRdb to 2017 to 2018). For the wider study: Mean age, gender distribution, total cell number and subset yield did not differ between patients and healthy donors. In the study, TCRB repertoires of sorted circulating CD4+ T cell subsets from recently diagnosed type 1 diabetes patients were compared with those of matched healthy donors. A total of 85 million to 140 million sorted cells were examined across all samples, and a strong correlation was observed between cell number per subset and RNA yield. Whereas all 30 or so donors provided naive and central memory subsets, regulatory and stem cell-like memory subsets were isolated from just 8 patients and about eight healthy donors. Study-wide findings and limitations: At VDJ recombination sites, type 1 diabetes patients had fewer insertions and more deleted nucleotides, which implies abnormalities in thymic rearrangement. Because the HLA sub-analyses included only small numbers of individuals, any influence of HLA type on TCRB rearrangement was left unresolved. Naive, central memory and regulatory TCRB repertoires appeared more similar among patients than among healthy donors. Because cDNA rather than genomic DNA was sequenced, highly expressing activated cells could have been over-represented, although no difference in activation and CD3 levels was found between groups. Type 1 diabetes patients showed a moderate but significant shortening of TCRB CDR3 length in all four CD4+ subsets. Shorter templates might have been favored by PCR, but patient and control samples were amplified and corrected together, so both groups would have been affected equally by any skew.

The entire amount of isolated RNA was reverse transcribed using the High Capacity cDNA Reverse Transcription Kit, so the sequenced TCRB transcripts were expressed ones. Naive, central memory and regulatory T cell samples underwent deep immunoSEQ sequencing, averaging about 3.5 million total reads per sample. After sorted cells were lysed in RLT buffer, RNA was extracted with DNase-treated RNeasy Micro or Mini kits, with the choice depending on cell number. To prevent cross-contamination, every cell subset was processed on its own, while patient and healthy donor samples were processed together. The immunoSEQ multiplex PCR was used to amplify TCRB sequences from cDNA, generating 87-bp fragments that spanned the CDR3 region. Amplicons were sequenced on the Illumina HiSeq platform. The authors' pipeline ran thus. Synthetic template baselines were used to correct PCR bias computationally, reads within Hamming distance 2 were collapsed together, and singletons that could not be merged were discarded. Reads were aligned to IMGT to assign V, D and J genes, CDR3 length, and insertions or deletions at six rearrangement sites. Within each subset, clonotype counts were normalized to sorted cell number, after which true diversity and Gini coefficients were computed with the tcR R package. The overlap coefficient, calculated on TCRB nucleotide sequences, was used to measure repertoire sharing. Out-of-frame TCRB sequences from naive cells were analyzed to stand in for the pre-selection repertoire. TCRdb stores this immuneACCESS table with in-frame sequences only. Part of the clones is absent; in the studies checked, under half of the shortfall reflects unresolved V genes, and no reason is known for the rest. The DNA was the basis for D and trimming; V, J and clone size are from that table. Here the sample has 300,000 to 400,000 clones; approximately 12% occur a single time. The ten largest clonotypes hold roughly 0.015% of the sample.

The specimen was naive CD4+ T cells from blood. This specimen's cell subset or site label, per the study, means: true naive CD4+ T cells. The origin of this receptor is a woman under 30 with type 1 diabetes. The sequence joins TRBV28 to TRBJ1-1; 7 central nucleotides agree with TRBD1. The CDR3 loop reads CASSSPGTANTEAFF. DNA sequence: TGTGCCAGCAGTTCTCCCGGGACAGCCAACACTGAAGCTTTCTTT.